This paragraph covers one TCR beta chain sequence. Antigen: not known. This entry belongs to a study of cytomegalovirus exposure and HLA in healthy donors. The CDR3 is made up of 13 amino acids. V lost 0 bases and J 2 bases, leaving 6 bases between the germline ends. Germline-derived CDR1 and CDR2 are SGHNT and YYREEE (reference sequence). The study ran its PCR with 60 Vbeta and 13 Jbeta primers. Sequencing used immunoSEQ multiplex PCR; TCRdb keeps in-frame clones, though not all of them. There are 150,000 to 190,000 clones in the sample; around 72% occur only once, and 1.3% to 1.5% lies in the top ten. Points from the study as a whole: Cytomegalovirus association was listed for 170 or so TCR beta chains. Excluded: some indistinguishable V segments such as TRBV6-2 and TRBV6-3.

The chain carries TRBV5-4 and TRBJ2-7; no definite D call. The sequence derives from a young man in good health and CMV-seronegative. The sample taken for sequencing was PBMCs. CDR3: CASSLELTYEQYF. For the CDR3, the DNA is TGTGCCAGCAGCTTGGAGCTAACCTACGAGCAGTACTTC.